These 25 T cell receptor beta chains originate from one sample sequenced in a study of T-cell memory formation after mild COVID-19. TCRdb recomputed calls from the 5' RACE reads with MiXCR, one row per CDR3 protein. The sample has some 260,000 distinct CDR3 sequences, roughly 17% seen once; the top ten hold approximately 3.5%. Input material: PBMCs or a T cell subset sorted from them (not recorded which). The receptors were sampled from a man aged 18 to 29 who had mild COVID-19 (a few samples of this study predate the infection). Cell type and time point are not known.

This rearrangement joins TRBV4-3 to TRBJ2-1, with a possible D match to TRBD1 (6 bases). V lost 1 base, J lost 0 bases, and 10 bases lay in between. Per the germline V gene, CDR1 is LGHNA and CDR2 is YSLEER. There are 16 residues in the CDR3. The CDR3 DNA is TGCGCCAGCAGCCAAGGCGTAGGGGGCTCCTACAATGAGCAGTTCTTC. This translates into CASSQGVGGSYNEQFF.

The chain links TRBV7-8 to TRBJ2-5; D gene uncertain. V was trimmed by 2 bases and J by 7 bases, leaving 17 bases between them. Germline-derived CDR1 and CDR2 are SGHVS and FQNEAQ. The CDR3 runs 15 residues. CDR3 sequence (DNA): TGTGCCAGCAGCTTACTGGACCCAAGGGAAATGACCCAGTACTTC. Its translation is CASSLLDPREMTQYF.

The chain combines TRBV5-8 with TRBJ2-7, with 8 positions matching TRBD2. Germline V gene data show CDR1 as SGHTS and CDR2 as YDEGEE. The CDR3 extends over 15 amino acids. After removal of 0 bases from V and 4 bases from J, the junction contained 6 bases not matched to a gene. The CDR3 region has the DNA TGTGCCAGCAGCTTGGGCGCAGGCGGGGGGTACGAGCAGTACTTC. This encodes CASSLGAGGGYEQYF.

This clonotype was found a few times. The chain is built from TRBV5-1 and TRBJ1-1; tentatively, D is TRBD1 (6 bases). The CDR3 runs 13 residues. V was trimmed by 5 bases and J by 4 bases, leaving 12 bases between them. Per the germline V gene, CDR1 is SGHRS and CDR2 is YFSETQ. In DNA, the CDR3 is TGCGCCAGCAGACTAGGACAGCCCACTGAAGCTTTCTTT. It specifies CASRLGQPTEAFF.

This clonotype has a count of ten or more. V and J are TRBV5-1 and TRBJ1-5, with unresolved D. V lost 0 bases and J lost 5, with 6 bases in between. From germline, CDR1 is SGHRS and CDR2 YFSETQ. The CDR3 has 13 amino acids. The chain's CDR3 is CASSLEADQPQHF. The CDR3 DNA reads TGCGCCAGCAGCTTGGAGGCAGATCAGCCCCAGCATTTT.

This clonotype has only a few counts. This chain joins TRBV4-3 and TRBJ1-2; the match to TRBD1 covers 9 bases. The V gene's germline CDR1 is LGHNA and CDR2 YSLEER. This CDR3 has 16 amino acids. V dropped 0 bases and J dropped 3; count of bases not matched to a gene: 5. The CDR3 DNA sequence: TGCGCCAGCAGCCAAGACCGACAGGGGGTAGACTATGGCTACACCTTC. Translated: CASSQDRQGVDYGYTF.

This clonotype appeared many times. The chain couples TRBV7-6 to TRBJ2-1, with 8 bases aligning to TRBD1. The CDR3 contains 15 residues. Per the germline V gene, CDR1 is SGHVS and CDR2 is FNYEAQ. Unmatched junction bases numbered 1, after V lost 3 bases and J lost 0 bases. DNA of the CDR3: TGTGCCAGCAGCTTCGGACAGGGCTCCTACAATGAGCAGTTCTTC. Its translation is CASSFGQGSYNEQFF.

The chain is built from TRBV10-3 and TRBJ2-1, with a tentative D call TRBD1 (6 bases). Trimming removed 6 bases from V and 3 bases from J, with 18 bases in between. Germline CDR1 and CDR2: ENHRY and SYGVKD. CDR3 length: 16 residues. The CDR3, as DNA: TGTGCCATCAGCTTTTTACAGGGCTCGAACTACAATGAGCAGTTCTTC. Translated, it gives CAISFLQGSNYNEQFF.

The V call is TRBV20-1, the J call TRBJ1-2; the match to TRBD1 covers 9 bases. CDR3 size: 14 residues. Germline V gives CDR1 DFQATT, CDR2 SNEGSKA (reference sequence). The junction had 7 bases not matched to a gene; V was cut back by 6 bases and J by 2 bases. DNA for the CDR3: TGCAGTGCCCCCACGACAGGGGGAAACTATGGCTACACCTTC. It codes for CSAPTTGGNYGYTF.

At least ten counts were recorded for this clonotype. The J gene is TRBJ2-2, the V gene TRBV14; 8 nucleotides match TRBD1. CDR1 and CDR2 (germline): SGHDN, FVKESK. V trimming: 4 bases; J trimming: 3 bases; junction bases outside the gene matches: 10. CDR3 size: 17 residues. The CDR3 DNA sequence: TGTGCCAGCAGCCCGCTTGCCGGACAGGGCGACACCGGGGAGCTGTTTTTT. It codes for CASSPLAGQGDTGELFF.

On this clonotype: The junction shows a germline mismatch at one end, possibly a read error. This chain uses TRBV19 with TRBJ2-3, with 8 bases fitting TRBD2. Germline CDR1 reads LNHDA; CDR2 reads SQIVND (reference sequence). The CDR3 extends over 14 amino acids. As DNA, the CDR3 is TGTGCCAGTAGGATAGCGGGGAGCACAGATACGCAGTATTTT. It translates to CASRIAGSTDTQYF.

This clonotype was detected only a few times. The chain is built from TRBV11-2 and TRBJ2-1; D is ambiguous. Germline CDR1 and CDR2: SGHAT and FQNNGV. V gave up 3 bases and J gave up 7 bases, with 16 bases separating them. CDR3 size: 15 residues. DNA for the CDR3: TGTGCCAGCAGCTTTCACACCCTCTCACGAAATGAGCAGTTCTTC. Amino acid sequence: CASSFHTLSRNEQFF.

This clonotype was detected a few times. The rearrangement uses TRBV18 and TRBJ2-7; no clear D gene. This CDR3 is built from 12 residues. V was trimmed by 4 bases and J by 4 bases, leaving 8 bases between them. Germline assignment: CDR1 KGHSH and CDR2 LQKENI. The CDR3 bases are TGTGCCAGCTCACAACGGTTGTACGAGCAGTACTTC. It specifies CASSQRLYEQYF.

The chain combines TRBV9 with TRBJ2-5, with 7 nucleotides matching TRBD2. This CDR3 is built from 14 residues. V was pared by 0 bases and J by 2 bases, with 1 base of the junction left unmatched. Germline CDR1 SGDLS, CDR2 YYNGEE. The DNA for the CDR3 is TGTGCCAGCAGCGTAGGGGACTATCAAGAGACCCAGTACTTC. Translation gives CASSVGDYQETQYF. Full variable domain (outside the CDR3, taken from reference TRBV9 and TRBJ2-5): DSGVTQTPKHLITATGQRVTLRCSPRSGDLSVYWYQQSLDQGLQFLIQYYNGEERAKGNILERFSAQQFPDLHSELNLSSLELGDSALYFCASSVGDYQETQYFGPGTRLLVL.

This clonotype was counted only a few times. The V and J genes are TRBV10-3 and TRBJ2-1, with 7 bases aligning to TRBD2. V shed 7 bases and J 5 bases; nucleotides not matched to a gene: 8. The CDR3 has 14 residues. Germline CDR1 and CDR2: ENHRY and SYGVKD. The CDR3 reads CAITTGGNHNEQFF. CDR3 nucleotide sequence: TGTGCCATCACAACGGGGGGAAACCACAATGAGCAGTTCTTC.

V is TRBV5-6 and J is TRBJ2-5, with D tentatively TRBD2 (5 bases). Germline CDR1 reads SGHDT; CDR2 reads YYEEEE. Trimming cost V 4 bases and J 5 bases, with 15 bases left between them. The CDR3 has 14 amino acids. CDR3 loop: CASSPERQEETQYF. In DNA form, the CDR3 reads TGTGCCAGCAGCCCAGAGCGGCAGGAGGAGACCCAGTACTTC.

The chain joins TRBV7-6 to TRBJ2-3; 8 bases align to TRBD1. V lost 5 bases and J lost 5; bases outside the gene matches: 9. In germline, CDR1 is SGHVS, CDR2 FNYEAQ. This CDR3 comprises 15 residues. The CDR3 DNA reads TGTGCCAGCAGCCCTAGGGCAGGGGGCATAGATACGCAGTATTTT. This encodes CASSPRAGGIDTQYF.

This clonotype was counted only a few times. The chain employs TRBV7-2 and TRBJ2-7, with 7 positions matching TRBD2. The CDR3 runs to 14 residues. Per the germline V gene, CDR1 is SGHTA and CDR2 is FQGNSA. With V trimmed by 5 bases and J by 6 bases, 10 bases remained unmatched. Here the CDR3 DNA reads TGTGCCAGCAGCGCATCTAGCGGCGGTCGCGAGCAGTACTTC. It is translated as CASSASSGGREQYF.

A few counts support this clonotype. CDR3 loop: CASSLAGGRQETQYF. In DNA form, the CDR3 reads TGTGCCAGCAGTTTAGCAGGCGGACGGCAAGAGACCCAGTACTTC. The chain recombines TRBV27 with TRBJ2-5, with D unclear. CDR1 MNHEY and CDR2 SMNVEV come from the germline V gene (reference sequence). This CDR3 has 15 amino acids. The V end lost 2 bases, the J end lost 2 bases, and 12 bases lay between the germline ends.

There are many counts of this clonotype. The gene calls are TRBV6-6 and TRBJ1-1; perhaps TRBD1 as D (5 bases). Germline V gene data show CDR1 as MNHNY and CDR2 as SVGAGI (reference sequence). The CDR3 is 15 residues long. Between the trimmed V and J ends, which lost 6 bases and 6 bases, there was a span of 20 bases. This CDR3 is CASSTGGRGVPEAFF. DNA of the CDR3: TGTGCCAGCAGCACCGGGGGACGGGGGGTACCTGAAGCTTTCTTT.

The rearrangement joins TRBV20-1 to TRBJ1-5; TRBD1 matches at 9 bases. The CDR3 runs 16 residues. Germline loops: CDR1 DFQATT, CDR2 SNEGSKA (reference sequence). Germline trimming cut 6 bases from V and 1 base from J; bases unmatched to any gene: 10. The CDR3 sequence: CSANPPGQGSNQPQHF. The CDR3 DNA is TGCAGTGCCAATCCCCCGGGACAGGGAAGCAATCAGCCCCAGCATTTT.

In its sample, this clonotype was seen a few times. J is TRBJ2-7 and V is TRBV20-1; D ambiguous. Germline V gene sequence: CDR1 DFQATT, CDR2 SNEGSKA (reference sequence). The CDR3 has 14 residues. Trimming pared 3 bases from V and 4 bases from J, leaving 16 bases between. CDR3 residues: CSASSPASNYEQYV. Written as DNA, the CDR3 is TGCAGTGCTAGTTCGCCGGCCAGCAATTACGAGCAGTACGTC.

The sample holds a few counts of this clonotype. V is TRBV20-1 and J is TRBJ2-6; D remains unclear. Looked up from germline, CDR1 is DFQATT and CDR2 is SNEGSKA (reference sequence). Trimming took off 5 bases at V and 0 bases at J, with 5 bases between the two ends. CDR3 length: 13 amino acids. CDR3 sequence (DNA): TGCAGTGCTTCACTCTCTGGGGCCAACGTCCTGACTTTC. Protein product: CSASLSGANVLTF.

This clonotype was seen ten or more times. The J gene is TRBJ2-1, the V gene TRBV19, with 8 nucleotides matching TRBD2. Germline V lookup: CDR1 LNHDA, CDR2 SQIVND (reference sequence). Trimming at V came to 5 bases and at J to 0 bases, leaving 3 bases not matched to a gene. The CDR3 totals 15 residues. In nucleotides, the CDR3 is TGTGCCAGTAGTGGGCTAGCGGGCTCCTACAATGAGCAGTTCTTC. Translated, it gives CASSGLAGSYNEQFF.

This rearrangement joins TRBV10-3 to TRBJ2-7; 8 bases line up with TRBD1. From germline, CDR1 is ENHRY and CDR2 SYGVKD. V shed 4 bases, J shed 6 bases, and the junction held 5 bases outside the gene matches. This CDR3 contains 13 residues. The CDR3 coding sequence is TGTGCCATCAGTGTAACACAGGGGGGCGAGCAGTACGTC. Translation gives CAISVTQGGEQYV.